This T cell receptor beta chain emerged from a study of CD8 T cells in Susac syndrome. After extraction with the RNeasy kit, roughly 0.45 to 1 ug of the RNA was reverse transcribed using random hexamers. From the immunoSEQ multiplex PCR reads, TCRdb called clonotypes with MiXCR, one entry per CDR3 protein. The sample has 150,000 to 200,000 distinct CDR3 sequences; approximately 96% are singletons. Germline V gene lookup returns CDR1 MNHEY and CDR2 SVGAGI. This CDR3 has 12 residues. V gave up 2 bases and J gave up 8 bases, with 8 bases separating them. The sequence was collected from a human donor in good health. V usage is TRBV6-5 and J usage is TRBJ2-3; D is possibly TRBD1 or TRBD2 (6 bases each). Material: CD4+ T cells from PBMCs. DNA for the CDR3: TGTGCCAGCAGTTACACGGGGGCTACGCAGTATTTT. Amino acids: CASSYTGATQYF.